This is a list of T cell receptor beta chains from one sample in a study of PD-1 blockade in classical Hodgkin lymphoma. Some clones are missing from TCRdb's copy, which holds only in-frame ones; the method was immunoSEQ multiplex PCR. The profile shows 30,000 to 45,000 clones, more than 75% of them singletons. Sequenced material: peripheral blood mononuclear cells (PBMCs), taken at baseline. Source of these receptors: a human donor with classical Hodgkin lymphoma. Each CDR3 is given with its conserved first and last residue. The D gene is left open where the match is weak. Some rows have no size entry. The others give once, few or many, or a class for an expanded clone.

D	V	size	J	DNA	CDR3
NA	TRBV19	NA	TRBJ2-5	TGTGCCAGTAGTAATGGCAGGCGGAACCAAGAGACCCAGTACTTC	CASSNGRRNQETQYF
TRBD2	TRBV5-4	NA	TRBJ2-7	TGTGCCAGCAGCCCGGGACTAGCGGGAGGCCTCACCTACGAGCAGTACTTC	CASSPGLAGGLTYEQYF
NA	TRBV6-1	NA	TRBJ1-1	TGTGCCAGCAGTGAAATGGTGAACACTGAAGCTTTCTTT	CASSEMVNTEAFF
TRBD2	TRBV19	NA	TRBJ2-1	TGTGCCAGTAGGAGACTAGCGGCATTTCCAATTGTACAGTTCTTC	CASRRLAAFPIVQFF
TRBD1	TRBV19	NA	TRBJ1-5	TGTGCCAGTACCTACCGAAGGACAGGGGAGGGGCAGCCCCAGCATTTT	CASTYRRTGEGQPQHF
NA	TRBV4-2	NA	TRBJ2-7	TGTGCCAGCAGCCAAGTCCAGGACGACCACGAGCAGTACTTC	CASSQVQDDHEQYF
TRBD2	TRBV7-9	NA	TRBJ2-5	TGTGCCAGCAGCAGCCCGGGACTACGGAACCGTCAAGAGACCCAGTACTTC	CASSSPGLRNRQETQYF
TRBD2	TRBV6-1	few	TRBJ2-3	TGTGCCAGCAGTGCTAGCGGGAGGAATACGCAGTATTTT	CASSASGRNTQYF
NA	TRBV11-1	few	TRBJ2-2	TGTGCCAGCAGGCTAGACGGTCCGAACACCGGGGAGCTGTTTTTT	CASRLDGPNTGELFF
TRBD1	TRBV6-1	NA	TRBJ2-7	TGTGCCAGCAGACGACAGGGGAAGGGGCCCTACGAGCAGTACTTC	CASRRQGKGPYEQYF
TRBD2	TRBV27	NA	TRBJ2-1	TGTGCCAGCAGTTTAACGCGGGAGCGCCACAATGAGCAGTTCTTC	CASSLTRERHNEQFF
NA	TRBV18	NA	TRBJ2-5	TGTGCCAGCTCACCTCCCGGAGGGAACCCCCAAGAGACCCAGTACTTC	CASSPPGGNPQETQYF
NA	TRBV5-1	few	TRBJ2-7	TGCGCCAGCAGCTTACAGGGACCCTACGAGCAGTACTTC	CASSLQGPYEQYF
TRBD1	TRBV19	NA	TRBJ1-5	TGTGCCAGTAGAGACCCCCCGGGACAGGGGGGAAATCAGCCCCAGCATTTT	CASRDPPGQGGNQPQHF
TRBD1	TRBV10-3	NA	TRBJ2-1	TGTGCCATCAGTGAGTCAGGGGGCGGGTCTTTCCGCGATGAGCAGTTCTTC	CAISESGGGSFRDEQFF
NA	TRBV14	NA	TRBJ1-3	TGTGCCAGCAGCCAATCGTGGGGACGGAGCTCTGGAAACACCATATATTTT	CASSQSWGRSSGNTIYF
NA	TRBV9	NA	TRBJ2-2	TGTGCCAGCAGCGTAGACGGCTCGAACACCGGGGAGCTGTTTTTT	CASSVDGSNTGELFF
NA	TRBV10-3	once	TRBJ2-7	TGTGCCATCAGTTACTCTTGGGGGGCTCATCTCATTCCCTACGAGCAGTACTTC	CAISYSWGAHLIPYEQYF
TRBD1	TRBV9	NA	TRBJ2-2	TGTGCCAGCAGCGGACAGGGGACCGGGGAGCTGTTTTTT	CASSGQGTGELFF
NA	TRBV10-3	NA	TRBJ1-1	TGTGCCATCAGTGAGGGAGGAATGAACACTGAAGCTTTCTTT	CAISEGGMNTEAFF
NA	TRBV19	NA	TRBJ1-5	TGTGCCAGTACTGGGGCGGTGGGAGCATGGGCCGGTCAGCCCCAGCATTTT	CASTGAVGAWAGQPQHF
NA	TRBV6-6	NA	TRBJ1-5	TGTGCCAGCAGTTATGGGTACGAGGGAGGCAATCAGCCCCAGCATTTT	CASSYGYEGGNQPQHF
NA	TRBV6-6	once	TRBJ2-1	TGTGCCAGCAGTTACACGGCGGGCAAAACAGATGATGAGCAGTTCTTC	CASSYTAGKTDDEQFF
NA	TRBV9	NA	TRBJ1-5	TGTGCCAGCAGCGCGGACGGGTATAGCAATCAGCCCCAGCATTTT	CASSADGYSNQPQHF
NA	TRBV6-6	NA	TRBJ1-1	TGTGCCAGCAGAGGTGGGAACACTGAAGCTTTCTTT	CASRGGNTEAFF
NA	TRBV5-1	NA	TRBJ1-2	TGCGCCAGCAGCTTGGGGATTGGCTACACCTTC	CASSLGIGYTF
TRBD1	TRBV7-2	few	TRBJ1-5	TGTGCCAGCAGCTCACGGACAGGGACGCAGCCCCAGCATTTT	CASSSRTGTQPQHF
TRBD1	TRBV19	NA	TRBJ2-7	TGTGCCAGTAGCCGAAACAGGGGGAGGGAGCAGTACTTC	CASSRNRGREQYF
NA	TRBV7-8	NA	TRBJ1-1	TGTGCCAGCAGCTTAGGGGCGGGGGCGAACACTGAAGCTTTCTTT	CASSLGAGANTEAFF
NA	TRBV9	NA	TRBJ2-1	TGTGCCAGCAGCGGAGGCGGAGGGCCGAACAATGAGCAGTTCTTC	CASSGGGGPNNEQFF
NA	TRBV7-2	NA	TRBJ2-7	TGTGCCAGCAGCTTCGACAGACCCTACGAGCAGTACTTC	CASSFDRPYEQYF
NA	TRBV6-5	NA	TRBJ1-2	TGTGCCAGCAGTTATCAGGGCAGAGCAGGGGGCTACACCTTC	CASSYQGRAGGYTF
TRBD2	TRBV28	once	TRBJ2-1	TGTGCCAGCAGCCTAAGAGGGACTAGCGGGAGATCGAATGAGCAGTTCTTC	CASSLRGTSGRSNEQFF
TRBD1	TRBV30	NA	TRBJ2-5	TGTGCCTGGAGTCAGGATAGGACAGGGGCTTCACAAGAGACCCAGTACTTC	CAWSQDRTGASQETQYF
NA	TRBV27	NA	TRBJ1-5	TGTGCCAGCAGTTCCGGGACACATAGCAATCAGCCCCAGCATTTT	CASSSGTHSNQPQHF
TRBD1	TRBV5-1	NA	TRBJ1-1	TGCGCCAGCAGCTCCCAGGGGGGTACTGAAGCTTTCTTT	CASSSQGGTEAFF
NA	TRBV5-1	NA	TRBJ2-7	TGCGCCAGCAGCTTGGGGGTGGCCGAGCAGTACTTC	CASSLGVAEQYF
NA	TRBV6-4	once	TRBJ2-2	TGTGCCAGCAGTGACTACGGGATCACCGGGGAGCTGTTTTTT	CASSDYGITGELFF
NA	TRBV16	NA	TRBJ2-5	TGTGCCAGCAGCCAATCGTTCGGCCGAACAAGAGAGACCCAGTACTTC	CASSQSFGRTRETQYF
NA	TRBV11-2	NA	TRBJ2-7	TGTGCCAGCAGCTTAGTCGCCGGGGGCGCGTACGAGCAGTACTTC	CASSLVAGGAYEQYF
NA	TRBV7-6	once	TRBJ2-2	TGTGCCAGCAGCTTCCTCGAAGCGGAGAACACCGGGGAGCTGTTTTTT	CASSFLEAENTGELFF
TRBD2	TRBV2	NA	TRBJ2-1	TGTGCCAGCAGTGAAGGCCTAGCGGGGAGCAATGAGCAGTTCTTC	CASSEGLAGSNEQFF
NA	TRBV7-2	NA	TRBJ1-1	TGTGCCAGCAGCTTACCCCTGGCAGTCATGAACACTGAAGCTTTCTTT	CASSLPLAVMNTEAFF
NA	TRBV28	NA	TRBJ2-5	TGTGCCAGCAGTCACCGGGACAATATTGTCGGAGAGACCCAGTACTTC	CASSHRDNIVGETQYF
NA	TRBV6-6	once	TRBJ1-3	TGTGCCAGCAGGGGACGGGACTTCTCTGGAAACACCATATATTTT	CASRGRDFSGNTIYF
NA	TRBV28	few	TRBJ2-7	TGTGCCAGCGCAGAAGCCTACGAGCAGTACTTC	CASAEAYEQYF
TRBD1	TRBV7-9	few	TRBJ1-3	TGTGCCAGCAGCGAGGGACAGTCTATCTCTGGAAACACCATATATTTT	CASSEGQSISGNTIYF
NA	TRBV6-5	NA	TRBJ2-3	TGTGCCAGCAGTAGGACTCCCACAGATACGCAGTATTTT	CASSRTPTDTQYF
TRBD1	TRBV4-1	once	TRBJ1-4	TGCGCCAGCAGCCAAGTGGGACAGGGGGGTGAAAAACTGTTTTTT	CASSQVGQGGEKLFF
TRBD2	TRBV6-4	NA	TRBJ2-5	TGTGCCAGCAGTGAGTCATTGGGACTAGCGGGACTAACCCAAGAGACCCAGTACTTC	CASSESLGLAGLTQETQYF
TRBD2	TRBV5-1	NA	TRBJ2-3	TGCGCCAGCAGCCTGCTCTCTCTTGGAGCGGGAGCAGATACGCAGTATTTT	CASSLLSLGAGADTQYF
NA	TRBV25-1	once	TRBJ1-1	TGTGCCAGCAGTGAAATATCCACAGGGCGAGCTTTCTTT	CASSEISTGRAFF
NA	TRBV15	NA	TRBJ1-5	TGTGCCACCAGCAGAGATCCCACCACAAGGGTAAATCAGCCCCAGCATTTT	CATSRDPTTRVNQPQHF